This T cell receptor (beta chain) is drawn from a study of blood T cell repertoires in COVID-19. The wider study: The study drew acute and convalescent COVID-19 samples from the United States, Italy and Spain.

The study drew participants aged about 18 to 89 years from approximately 23 US areas. V lost 6 bases to trimming and J lost 8 bases; unmatched junction nucleotides: 9. Germline V gives CDR1 SNHLY, CDR2 FYNNEI. This CDR3 has 14 residues. Clones were sequenced by immunoSEQ multiplex PCR, and TCRdb holds only the in-frame ones, with some missing. Of roughly 500,000 clones in the sample, 70% to 90% were seen once. The origin of this receptor is a woman in her thirties or forties who had recovered from COVID-19. The chain joins TRBV2 to TRBJ1-2, with 10 bases lining up with TRBD1. Sequenced: PBMCs or T cells enriched from blood (not recorded which). CDR3 sequence reads: CASSAGQGIGGYTF. In DNA, the CDR3 is TGTGCCAGCAGCGCGGGACAGGGGATAGGAGGCTACACCTTC.